These 11 T cell receptor beta chains share one sample of origin, sequenced in a study of T cells in localized non-small cell lung cancer. Assay used: immunoSEQ multiplex PCR; TCRdb lists only in-frame clones, some missing. The data show approximately 88,000 clones, roughly 93% seen once. The starting material was PBMCs, obtained before any cancer treatment. The receptors were sampled from a woman aged 35 to 70 with stage II squamous cell lung carcinoma.

This rearrangement joins TRBV28 to TRBJ1-2; D uncertain. Per germline, CDR1 MDHEN and CDR2 SYDVKM. Trimming cost V 5 bases and J 8 bases, with 6 bases left between them. This CDR3 contains 10 residues. CDR3 in amino acids: CASSNTGYTF. In nucleotides, the CDR3 is TGTGCCAGCAGTAATACGGGCTACACCTTC.

The rearrangement uses TRBV30 and TRBJ2-3, with 7 bases lining up with TRBD2. From germline, CDR1 is GTSNPN and CDR2 SVGIG (reference sequence). Unmatched junction bases numbered 11, after V lost 5 bases and J lost 3 bases. This CDR3 is built from 15 residues. CDR3 bases: TGTGCCTGGGTCGCGGCGGGAGTATTGACAGATACGCAGTATTTT. Translation: CAWVAAGVLTDTQYF.

This rearrangement joins TRBV28 to TRBJ2-7; perhaps TRBD2 as D (6 bases). CDR1 is MDHEN and CDR2 is SYDVKM in the germline V gene. The V and J ends lost 6 bases and 3 bases respectively, with 18 bases between them. The CDR3 contains 15 residues. In DNA form, the CDR3 reads TGTGCCAGCAGAAGGATTGGGGGAGGCGGCTACGAGCAGTACTTC. Translating it yields CASRRIGGGGYEQYF.

The V call is TRBV28, the J call TRBJ1-2; weak D call: TRBD1 (6 bases). Trimming shortened V by 2 bases and J by 4 bases, and 17 bases separated the two germline ends. Germline V gene data show CDR1 as MDHEN and CDR2 as SYDVKM. The CDR3 runs 16 residues. The CDR3 here is CASSLGVGALGYGYTF. The CDR3 DNA sequence: TGTGCCAGCAGTTTAGGGGTGGGGGCCCTGGGCTATGGCTACACCTTC.

The genes are TRBV29-1 and TRBJ2-1, with 7 positions matching TRBD2. The CDR3 runs 15 residues. V lost 4 bases and J lost 1; bases outside the gene matches: 7. Germline-derived CDR1 and CDR2 are SQVTM and ANQGSEA. CDR3 amino acids: CSVAMGLSSYNEQFF. The CDR3, as DNA: TGCAGCGTTGCAATGGGACTATCTTCCTACAATGAGCAGTTCTTC.

The J gene is TRBJ1-5, the V gene TRBV6-1, with D unresolved. This CDR3 has 15 residues. Trimming cost V 6 bases and J 5 bases, with 17 bases left between them. Germline-derived CDR1 and CDR2 are MNHNS and SASEGT. The CDR3 sequence is CASRPSGDGHQPQHF. The CDR3 coding sequence is TGTGCCAGCAGACCTTCAGGAGACGGACATCAGCCCCAGCATTTT.

This rearrangement joins TRBV25-1 to TRBJ1-1, with TRBD1 identical over 7 bases. The CDR3 loop spans 12 amino acids. Germline CDR1 and CDR2: MGHDK and SYGVNS. Trimming took 7 bases from V and 10 from J; bases not matched to a gene: 9. This CDR3 reads CASITGEGVAFF. CDR3 nucleotide sequence: TGTGCCAGCATTACAGGGGAGGGTGTAGCTTTCTTT.

This chain uses TRBV11-2 with TRBJ2-7; D uncertain. There are 11 residues in the CDR3. Germline assignment: CDR1 SGHAT and CDR2 FQNNGV. V was pared by 5 bases and J by 2 bases, with 4 bases between. The CDR3 sequence: CASSRTYEQYF. DNA for the CDR3: TGTGCCAGCAGCCGGACCTACGAGCAGTACTTC.

The chain combines TRBV30 with TRBJ1-2; D remains ambiguous. Germline V gives CDR1 GTSNPN, CDR2 SVGIG (reference sequence). Trimming left V 4 bases short and J 1 base short, with 10 bases between. This CDR3 contains 13 residues. CDR3 residues: CAWMQASNYGYTF. The DNA for the CDR3 is TGTGCCTGGATGCAGGCCAGTAACTATGGCTACACCTTC.

There are a few counts of this clone. The chain is built from TRBV7-9 and TRBJ2-5; 8 bases are shared with TRBD1. CDR1 is SEHNR and CDR2 is FQNEAQ in the germline V gene (reference sequence). This CDR3 has 15 residues. J gave up 2 bases and V 4 bases, and 6 bases lay outside the gene matches. CDR3 coding DNA: TGTGCCAGCAGCTCGCTGGACAGGGAACAAGAGACCCAGTACTTC. This sequence encodes CASSSLDREQETQYF.

The DNA for the CDR3 is TGTGCCAGCAGTTCAGGGAACGGAGCCAAAAACATTCAGTACTTC. It codes for CASSSGNGAKNIQYF. The chain links TRBV27 to TRBJ2-4; the D gene is possibly TRBD1 (5 bases). The V end was cut by 4 bases, the J end by 0 bases, with 10 bases between. The CDR3 length is 15 residues. The germline CDR1 and CDR2 sequences are MNHEY and SMNVEV (reference sequence).